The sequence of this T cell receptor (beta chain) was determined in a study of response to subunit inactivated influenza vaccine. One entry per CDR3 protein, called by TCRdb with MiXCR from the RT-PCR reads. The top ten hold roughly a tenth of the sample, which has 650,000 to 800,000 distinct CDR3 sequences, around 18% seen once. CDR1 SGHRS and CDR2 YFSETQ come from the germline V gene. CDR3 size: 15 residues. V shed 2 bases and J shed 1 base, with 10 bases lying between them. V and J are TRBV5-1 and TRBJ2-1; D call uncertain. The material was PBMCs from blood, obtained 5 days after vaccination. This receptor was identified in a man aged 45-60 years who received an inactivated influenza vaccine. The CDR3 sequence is CASSFDFGSYNEQFF. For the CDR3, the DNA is TGCGCCAGCAGCTTTGATTTCGGATCCTACAATGAGCAGTTCTTC. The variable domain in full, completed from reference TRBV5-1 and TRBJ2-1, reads KAGVTQTPRYLIKTRGQQVTLSCSPISGHRSVSWYQQTPGQGLQFLFEYFSETQRNKGNFPGRFSGRQFSNSRSEMNVSTLELGDSALYLCASSFDFGSYNEQFFGPGTRLTVL.